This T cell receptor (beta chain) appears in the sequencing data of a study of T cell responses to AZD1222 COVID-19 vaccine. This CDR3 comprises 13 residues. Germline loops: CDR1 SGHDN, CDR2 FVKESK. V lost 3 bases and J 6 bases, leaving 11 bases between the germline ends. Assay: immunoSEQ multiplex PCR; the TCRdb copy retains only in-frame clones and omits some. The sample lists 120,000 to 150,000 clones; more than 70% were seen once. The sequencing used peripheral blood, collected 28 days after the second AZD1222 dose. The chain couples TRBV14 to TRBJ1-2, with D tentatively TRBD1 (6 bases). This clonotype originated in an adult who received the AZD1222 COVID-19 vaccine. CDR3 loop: CASSHLRGHGYTF. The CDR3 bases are TGTGCCAGCAGCCACCTCAGGGGCCATGGCTACACCTTC.